This TCR beta chain is drawn from a study of T-cell reconstitution after alpha-beta-depleted transplantation in children. As it was prepared, the TCRbeta library received unique molecular identifiers. TCRdb recomputed calls from the PCR reads with MiXCR, one row per CDR3 protein. The sample gives about 400,000 distinct CDR3 sequences, roughly 21% of which show up once; over 3.5% is in the top ten. This clonotype was seen more than once but under ten times. This CDR3 is built from 13 residues. With V trimmed by 6 bases and J by 6 bases, 8 bases remained unmatched. Germline V CDR1 and CDR2: SQVTM, ANQGSEA.

The V and J genes are TRBV29-1 and TRBJ2-1; 7 nucleotides agree with TRBD2. The material sequenced was PBMCs from the stem cell graft donor, taken from the stem cell graft. The clonotype comes from a human donor who donated a stem cell graft to a child with acute myeloid leukemia. The CDR3 bases are TGCAGCGTCGGACTAGTCGGGCGCAATGAGCAGTTCTTC. Translated, it gives CSVGLVGRNEQFF.